These 23 T cell receptor beta chains were sequenced from one sample in a study of control samples from healthy donors and cancer patients. Assay used: immunoSEQ multiplex PCR; TCRdb lists only in-frame clones, some missing. The sample yields about 160,000 clones, just under 95% seen once. Sequenced input: blood. The receptor source for this set is a woman in her thirties or forties in good health.

This chain uses TRBV14 with TRBJ2-5; a possible D gene is TRBD1 (6 bases). The V end lost 5 bases, the J end lost 5 bases, and 15 bases lay between the germline ends. The CDR3 is 14 residues long. Germline V CDR1 and CDR2: SGHDN, FVKESK. As DNA, the CDR3 is TGTGCCAGCAGCGACTTCAGGGGTTCGGAGACCCAGTACTTC. This codes for CASSDFRGSETQYF.

This chain links TRBV19 with TRBJ2-1; 11 nucleotides align to TRBD2. The CDR3 extends over 16 amino acids. CDR1 LNHDA and CDR2 SQIVND come from the germline V gene (reference sequence). With 1 base clipped from V and 8 bases from J, the junction kept 7 bases outside the gene matches. The CDR3 nucleotides are TGTGCCAGTAGTATAGTAATAGCGGGAGGGTTCTATGAGCAGTTCTTC. Its protein product is CASSIVIAGGFYEQFF.

V usage is TRBV12-3 or TRBV12-4 and J usage is TRBJ1-1, with D hard to call. The CDR3 contains 13 residues. V lost 3 bases to trimming and J lost 2 bases, with 7 bases between them. Here the CDR3 DNA reads TGTGCCAGCAGTTTTATCCCCAACACTGAAGCTTTCTTT. Amino acids: CASSFIPNTEAFF.

This chain's CDR3 is CASSLYPSGTGNTGELFF. The CDR3 DNA reads TGCGCCAGCAGCTTATACCCCTCCGGGACAGGCAACACCGGGGAGCTGTTTTTT. V usage is TRBV5-1 and J usage is TRBJ2-2; 8 bases map to TRBD1. Germline V gene lookup returns CDR1 SGHRS and CDR2 YFSETQ. CDR3 length: 18 residues. V shed 2 bases, J shed 2 bases, and the junction held 11 bases outside the gene matches.

V and J are TRBV5-8 and TRBJ1-2, with 9 bases identical to TRBD1. V was pared by 0 bases and J by 8 bases, with 5 bases of the junction left unmatched. The CDR3 runs to 14 residues. Germline V CDR1 and CDR2: SGHTS, YDEGEE. The CDR3 loop reads CASSLGTGVRGYTF. Written as DNA, the CDR3 is TGTGCCAGCAGCTTGGGGACAGGGGTACGGGGCTACACCTTC.

The J gene is TRBJ2-7, the V gene TRBV11-2, with 11 bases identical to TRBD2. Germline-derived CDR1 and CDR2 are SGHAT and FQNNGV. There are 16 residues in the CDR3. J gave up 2 bases and V 2 bases, and 5 bases lay outside the gene matches. The CDR3 coding sequence is TGTGCCAGCAGCTTAACCCGACTAGCGGGGCCCTACGAGCAGTACTTC. Translated, it gives CASSLTRLAGPYEQYF.

J is TRBJ2-7 and V is TRBV7-6, with 8 bases matching TRBD1. Trimming removed 1 base from V and 2 bases from J; junction bases left unmatched: 4. The CDR3 is made up of 15 amino acids. Germline CDR1 and CDR2: SGHVS and FNYEAQ. Here the CDR3 reads CASSLGGQGTYEQYF. CDR3 coding DNA: TGTGCCAGCAGCTTAGGAGGACAGGGAACCTACGAGCAGTACTTC.

DNA of the CDR3: TGTGCCAGCAGCCTCATGGGACAGGGGAATTCACCCCTCCACTTT. Its translation is CASSLMGQGNSPLHF. The V and J genes are TRBV7-2 and TRBJ1-6; 10 nucleotides match TRBD1. CDR1 is SGHTA, CDR2 FQGNSA, per germline. V trimming: 5 bases; J trimming: 7 bases; junction bases outside the gene matches: 5. CDR3 length: 15 amino acids. The full variable domain, with the rest looked up from reference TRBV7-2 and TRBJ1-6, is GAGVSQSPSNKVTEKGKDVELRCDPISGHTALYWYRQSLGQGLEFLIYFQGNSAPDKSGLPSDRFSAERTGGSVSTLTIQRTQQEDSAVYLCASSLMGQGNSPLHFGNGTRLTVT.

The rearrangement uses TRBV7-2 and TRBJ2-2, with 10 nucleotides matching TRBD2. Germline loops: CDR1 SGHTA, CDR2 FQGNSA. J lost 4 bases, V lost 5 bases, and 16 bases had no gene match. CDR3 size: 19 residues. The CDR3 reads CASSPQFSAGGLGTGELFF. The CDR3 coding sequence is TGTGCCAGCAGCCCGCAGTTTTCAGCGGGGGGGCTCGGCACCGGGGAGCTGTTTTTT.

The chain links TRBV5-1 to TRBJ2-4; D tentatively fits TRBD1 or TRBD2 (6 bases each). CDR3 length equals 13 residues. Per germline, CDR1 SGHRS and CDR2 YFSETQ. Trimming cost V 4 bases and J 5 bases, with 10 bases left between them. The CDR3 protein is CASSEGGENIQYF. Here the CDR3 DNA reads TGCGCCAGCAGCGAGGGGGGCGAAAACATTCAGTACTTC.

The V gene is TRBV5-1, the J gene TRBJ2-2, with unresolved D. Germline V gene lookup returns CDR1 SGHRS and CDR2 YFSETQ. V dropped 3 bases and J dropped 0 bases, with 9 bases sitting between them. This CDR3 comprises 15 residues. CDR3 loop: CASSSRGANTGELFF. CDR3 nucleotide sequence: TGCGCCAGCAGCTCCCGCGGAGCGAACACCGGGGAGCTGTTTTTT.

The CDR3 spells CASSLSGQGLTEAFF. The CDR3 region has the DNA TGCGCCAGCAGCTTGTCCGGACAGGGCTTGACTGAAGCTTTCTTT. This chain uses TRBV5-1 with TRBJ1-1; TRBD1 aligns across 8 bases. Per the germline V gene, CDR1 is SGHRS and CDR2 is YFSETQ. The V gene end was trimmed by 1 base and the J gene end by 5 bases; junction bases not matched to a gene: 7. The CDR3 consists of 15 residues.

The V and J genes are TRBV7-9 and TRBJ2-3; maybe TRBD1 (6 bases). Trimming took 7 bases from V and 4 from J, leaving 18 bases between them. Per germline, CDR1 SEHNR and CDR2 FQNEAQ (reference sequence). The length of the CDR3 is 15 residues. The CDR3 spells CASNYRGRGPDTQYF. The CDR3 DNA sequence: TGTGCCAGCAACTATAGGGGCAGGGGCCCAGATACGCAGTATTTT.

The chain is built from TRBV2 and TRBJ1-5, with D unclear. The germline V and J ends were trimmed by 5 bases and 7 bases, with 9 bases remaining between them. The CDR3 is 12 residues long. CDR1 is SNHLY, CDR2 FYNNEI, per germline. The CDR3 reads CASSLIGQPQHF. The CDR3 region has the DNA TGTGCCAGCAGTTTAATTGGGCAGCCCCAGCATTTT.

The V and J genes are TRBV6-5 and TRBJ1-2; unclear D gene. Germline lookup yields CDR1 MNHEY and CDR2 SVGAGI. CDR3 length equals 12 residues. V was trimmed by 6 bases and J by 7 bases, leaving 12 bases between them. CDR3 protein: CASSARTSGYTF. The CDR3 coding sequence is TGTGCCAGCAGCGCCCGGACGAGTGGCTACACCTTC.

The chain links TRBV15 to TRBJ1-2, with 7 positions matching TRBD1. After removal of 4 bases from V and 3 bases from J, the junction contained 17 bases not matched to a gene. The CDR3 runs 18 residues. Germline values: CDR1 LNHNV, CDR2 YYDKDF (reference sequence). The DNA of the CDR3 is TGTGCCACCAGCACTTTTTTTCGCCGGGACAGAAGGGACTATGGCTACACCTTC. This sequence encodes CATSTFFRRDRRDYGYTF.

V and J are TRBV12-3 or TRBV12-4 and TRBJ1-1; D is uncertain. CDR3 length: 10 amino acids. V was shortened by 4 bases and J by 3 bases, with 0 bases between the two germline ends. The CDR3: CASSYTEAFF. The CDR3 nucleotides read TGTGCCAGCAGTTACACTGAAGCTTTCTTT.

This clone came up once. Additional DNA sequences in this sample encode the identical CDR3. J is TRBJ1-4 and V is TRBV15; D unresolved. CDR1 is LNHNV and CDR2 is YYDKDF in the germline V gene (reference sequence). The V end was cut by 0 bases, the J end by 0 bases, with 5 bases between. There are 15 residues in the CDR3. The CDR3 loop reads CATSRDRATNEKLFF. The CDR3 DNA sequence: TGTGCCACCAGCAGAGACAGAGCAACTAATGAAAAACTGTTTTTT.

Only a few counts were recorded for this clone. This chain links TRBV27 with TRBJ1-6, with D tentatively TRBD1 (5 bases). The CDR3 runs to 16 residues. In germline, CDR1 is MNHEY, CDR2 SMNVEV (reference sequence). Trimming took 3 bases from V and 8 from J, leaving 17 bases between them. The CDR3 is CASSFRRDRRDSPLHF. In nucleotides, the CDR3 is TGTGCCAGCAGTTTCCGTCGGGACCGGCGTGATTCACCCCTCCACTTT.

V is TRBV19 and J is TRBJ1-2, with TRBD1 identical over 8 bases. The length of the CDR3 is 15 residues. The germline V gene has CDR1 LNHDA and CDR2 SQIVND (reference sequence). V shed 3 bases, J shed 3 bases, and the junction held 6 bases outside the gene matches. CDR3 region: CASSIVGQVDYGYTF. DNA for the CDR3: TGTGCCAGTAGTATTGTGGGACAGGTGGACTATGGCTACACCTTC.

The chain couples TRBV4-3 to TRBJ1-5; a possible D gene is TRBD1 (5 bases). The CDR3 has 15 amino acids. The germline V and J ends were trimmed by 0 bases and 4 bases, with 10 bases remaining between them. Germline CDR1 reads LGHNA; CDR2 reads YSLEER. The CDR3 sequence: CASSQDPAGNQPQHF. CDR3 sequence (DNA): TGCGCCAGCAGCCAAGATCCGGCAGGGAATCAGCCCCAGCATTTT.

This clone was detected only once. This chain uses TRBV4-3 with TRBJ1-2; TRBD1 might be the D (5 bases). This CDR3 contains 18 residues. Germline V gene sequence: CDR1 LGHNA, CDR2 YSLEER. With 4 bases removed from V and 0 bases from J, the gap between germline ends came to 21 bases. This CDR3 reads CASSLGRRQGNPNYGYTF. The CDR3 DNA reads TGCGCCAGCAGCCTTGGGCGGCGCCAGGGAAATCCTAACTATGGCTACACCTTC.

The chain carries TRBV11-2 and TRBJ1-6; no clear D gene. Germline loops: CDR1 SGHAT, CDR2 FQNNGV. Trimming left V 5 bases short and J 4 bases short, with 3 bases between. CDR3 length: 12 amino acids. For the CDR3, the DNA is TGTGCCAGCAGCCTATATAATTCACCCCTCCACTTT. This codes for CASSLYNSPLHF.